A single T cell receptor (beta chain) is shown here with its context. This sample is part of a study of control samples from healthy donors and cancer patients. The repertoire was sequenced with immunoSEQ multiplex PCR; TCRdb's copy has only in-frame clones and lacks some. The sample carries just under 80,000 clones, around 90% recorded once. The V gene end was trimmed by 2 bases and the J gene end by 4 bases; junction bases not matched to a gene: 3. The CDR3 sequence is 13 residues long. CDR1 and CDR2 from the germline V gene are SQVTM and ANQGSEA. The chain combines TRBV29-1 with TRBJ2-5; 8 nucleotides align to TRBD1. Sequencing was carried out using PBMCs. The sequence derives from a woman aged 55-70 years with head and neck cancer. CDR3 sequence reads: CSVERTGPETQYF. For the CDR3, the DNA is TGCAGCGTTGAACGGACAGGGCCAGAGACCCAGTACTTC.